This TCR beta chain emerged from a study of blood T cell repertoires in COVID-19. Method: immunoSEQ multiplex PCR; TCRdb's copy keeps in-frame clones and lacks some. The profile shows about 400,000 clones, roughly 89% of them singletons. Germline V gene sequence: CDR1 SGHRS, CDR2 YFSETQ. This CDR3 has 14 residues. Between the trimmed V and J ends, which lost 4 bases and 2 bases, there was a span of 9 bases. Material for sequencing was PBMCs or T cells enriched from blood (not recorded which). This rearrangement joins TRBV5-1 to TRBJ2-2; possibly TRBD1 for D (6 bases). The origin of this receptor is a woman younger than 45 who had recovered from COVID-19. CDR3 protein: CASSPGQNTGELFF. The DNA of the CDR3 is TGCGCCAGCAGCCCGGGACAAAACACCGGGGAGCTGTTTTTT.